The clone carrying this T cell receptor beta chain was seen a handful of times. Its target is not known. After constant-region reverse-primer amplification, full-length variable regions underwent semi-nested PCR with Nested Universal Primer A. TCRdb redid the calling of the 5' RACE reads with MiXCR, one entry per CDR3 protein. This sample has about 43,000 distinct CDR3 sequences, with less than 35% found just once. The memory fraction was CD4+CD45RO+CD25- cells. Study-level findings and limits: Tumor Tregs overlapped most with tumor, then blood, naive CD4+ cells.

Trimming at V came to 2 bases and at J to 2 bases, leaving 4 bases not matched to a gene. Germline V gene data show CDR1 as DFQATT and CDR2 as SNEGSKA (reference sequence). The CDR3 extends over 16 amino acids. The source is a female donor with breast cancer. The sequenced sample was memory CD4+ T cells sorted from a lymph node. Specified subset: memory CD4+ T cells, CD4+CD45RO+CD25-. This chain links TRBV20-1 with TRBJ2-7; 15 positions agree with TRBD2. The CDR3 loop reads CSARPGTSGRTYEQYF. CDR3 nucleotide sequence: TGCAGTGCTAGACCCGGGACTAGCGGGAGGACCTACGAGCAGTACTTC.